What follows describes a single T cell receptor beta chain. Germline lookup yields CDR1 MNHEY and CDR2 SMNVEV (reference sequence). The V end lost 4 bases, the J end lost 1 base, and 13 bases lay between the germline ends. The CDR3 loop spans 15 amino acids. TCRdb processed the PCR reads anew with MiXCR; each CDR3 protein has one entry. This table has roughly 79,000 distinct CDR3 sequences, around 47% appearing once. The sample comes from a study of CDR3 diversity in severe acne. This sequence joins TRBV27 and TRBJ1-1, with unresolved D. The sequence was collected from a male donor with severe acne vulgaris. The material sequenced was blood. CDR3 in DNA: TGTGCCAGCAGTTCGAAGGTCGCAGAGAACACTGAAGCTTTCTTT. The encoded protein is CASSSKVAENTEAFF.